This T cell receptor (beta chain) was obtained from a study of T cells in Graves' hyperthyroidism and ophthalmopathy. TCR beta CDR3 regions were amplified from RNA transcripts. HTBI primers were used for first-round RT-PCR of the TCR CDR3. TCRdb fed the multiplex PCR reads into MiXCR, producing one record per CDR3 protein. The repertoire holds over 650,000 distinct CDR3 sequences, with just under 45% as singletons. Patients were excluded for uncontrolled infection, other autoimmune disease, pregnancy or lactation. This TCR was sampled from an adult man with Graves' disease, either hyperthyroidism or ophthalmopathy (not recorded which). Sequences were obtained from peripheral blood or thyroid tissue (not recorded which).

The CDR3 loop is CASSEAVQDREKLFF. The CDR3 DNA follows: TGTGCCAGCAGTGAAGCAGTGCAGGATCGTGAAAAACTGTTTTTT. This chain joins TRBV2 and TRBJ1-4; D remains ambiguous. Germline CDR1 reads SNHLY; CDR2 reads FYNNEI. This CDR3 is 15 amino acids long. Trimming shortened V by 0 bases and J by 7 bases, and 12 bases separated the two germline ends.